The T cell receptor beta chain under discussion was sequenced for a study of blood T cell repertoires in COVID-19. This clone was picked up a small number of times. The authors' processing: Amplified reference gene primers provided the basis for estimating nucleated cell counts. The protocol was immunoSEQ multiplex PCR, while the TCRdb copy is restricted to in-frame clones and leaves out a portion. V and J calls plus clone size are reproduced from that table; the DNA served to infer D and trimming. The table has about 200,000 clones, approximately 80% seen once. V dropped 2 bases and J dropped 0; count of bases not matched to a gene: 8. CDR3 length equals 17 residues. CDR1 is SGHDT and CDR2 is YYEEEE in the germline V gene.

This chain uses TRBV5-6 with TRBJ1-3; 7 bases match TRBD1. Source material: PBMCs or T cells enriched from blood (not recorded which). The sequence came from a woman aged 40 to 55 with acute COVID-19. The chain's CDR3 is CASSLLTGANSGNTIYF. CDR3 nucleotide sequence: TGTGCCAGCAGCTTATTAACAGGGGCTAACTCTGGAAACACCATATATTTT. The whole variable domain, filled in from reference TRBV5-6 and TRBJ1-3, reads DAGVTQSPTHLIKTRGQQVTLRCSPKSGHDTVSWYQQALGQGPQFIFQYYEEEERQRGNFPDRFSGHQFPNYSSELNVNALLLGDSALYLCASSLLTGANSGNTIYFGEGSWLTVV.